A single sample gave rise to the 6 T cell receptor beta chains below, sequenced in a study of regulatory T cells in long-lasting Graves disease. Arm-PCR of CDR3 regions and iRepertoire HTBI primers were used to build TCR beta libraries. TCRdb reanalysed the multiplex PCR reads using MiXCR and keeps one entry per CDR3 protein. This sample carries about 420,000 distinct CDR3 sequences, roughly 15% of them seen once, and the ten largest clones take less than 30%. As for time point: newly diagnosed GD, antithyroid drugs for less than 3 months. TCR sequences were obtained from RNA taken from PBMCs. The sample was also reused in another study, on T cells in Graves' hyperthyroidism and ophthalmopathy.

The material was peripheral blood mononuclear cells (PBMCs), obtained at new diagnosis, from a patient treated with antithyroid drugs. These receptors originate from a woman aged 18 to 35 with Graves disease.

This clonotype has ten or more counts. The rearrangement uses TRBV7-9 and TRBJ1-1; a possible D gene is TRBD1 (6 bases). From germline, CDR1 is SEHNR and CDR2 FQNEAQ (reference sequence). With 4 bases removed from V and 4 bases from J, the gap between germline ends came to 16 bases. The CDR3 has 15 residues. CDR3 loop: CASSYGGGPATEAFF. The CDR3, as DNA: TGTGCCAGCAGCTACGGAGGGGGGCCGGCCACTGAAGCTTTCTTT.

The chain uses TRBV27 and TRBJ2-3; 8 bases fit TRBD2. The germline V gene encodes CDR1 MNHEY and CDR2 SMNVEV (reference sequence). The CDR3 sequence is 16 residues long. Losses at the gene ends were 4 bases for V and 2 bases for J; bases not matched to a gene: 8. CDR3 sequence reads: CASSSRLATDTDTQYF. CDR3 DNA sequence: TGTGCCAGCAGTTCCCGACTAGCGACAGACACAGATACGCAGTATTTT.

This clonotype was detected ten times or more. This sequence joins TRBV7-2 and TRBJ2-1; 7 bases align to TRBD1. The germline CDR1 and CDR2 sequences are SGHTA and FQGNSA. Germline trimming cut 0 bases from V and 6 bases from J; bases unmatched to any gene: 11. This CDR3 is 17 amino acids long. CDR3: CASSLATGQLKLNEQFF. CDR3 bases: TGTGCCAGCAGCTTAGCCACGGGACAGCTTAAGCTCAATGAGCAGTTCTTC.

V usage is TRBV6-1 and J usage is TRBJ2-1; 11 bases fit TRBD2. The CDR3 is 16 amino acids. The ends lost 4 bases at V and 5 bases at J; junction bases unmatched: 7. CDR1 and CDR2 from the germline V gene are MNHNS and SASEGT. CDR3 amino acids: CASSGDWGLADNEQFF. The CDR3 nucleotides read TGTGCCAGCAGTGGCGACTGGGGACTAGCGGACAATGAGCAGTTCTTC.

The V call is TRBV28, the J call TRBJ2-1; 7 nucleotides align to TRBD1. The CDR3 totals 15 residues. V trimming: 4 bases; J trimming: 1 base; junction bases outside the gene matches: 4. The germline CDR1 and CDR2 sequences are MDHEN and SYDVKM. CDR3: CASSSPGQSYNEQFF. The CDR3 nucleotides read TGTGCCAGCAGTTCCCCGGGACAGTCCTACAATGAGCAGTTCTTC.

This clonotype was detected only a few times. The J gene is TRBJ2-7, the V gene TRBV9; possibly TRBD2 for D (5 bases). This CDR3 contains 13 residues. V dropped 4 bases and J dropped 2 bases, with 10 bases sitting between them. Per the germline V gene, CDR1 is SGDLS and CDR2 is YYNGEE. The CDR3 region has the DNA TGTGCCAGCAGCACTAGTGCGACCTACGAGCAGTACTTC. Translation gives CASSTSATYEQYF.